This T cell receptor (beta chain) was captured in a study of T-cell reconstitution after alpha-beta-depleted transplantation in children. The CDR3 has 11 residues. This clonotype was picked up many times. A junction end diverges from the germline sequence, so it may reflect a read error. Using unique molecular identifiers, the investigators prepared the TCRbeta library. MiXCR, run by TCRdb on the PCR reads, gives a single entry per CDR3 protein. Among roughly 100,000 distinct CDR3 sequences listed, about 5.6% were seen once. Sample: PBMCs, mostly from graft donor cells, taken 60 days after TCRalphabeta/CD19-depleted stem cell transplant. The V gene is TRBV12-3 or TRBV12-4, the J gene TRBJ2-7, with D uncertain. The sequence was obtained from a female patient between 2 and 15 years old who had a stem cell transplant for Fanconi anemia, so the T cells may come from the graft donor. In DNA form, the CDR3 reads TGTGCCAGCAGCTTAGTCTACGAGCAGTACTTC. Translating it yields CASSLVYEQYF.